The rows below give T cell receptor beta chains drawn from one sample of a study of regulatory T cells in long-lasting Graves disease. TCRdb re-called the multiplex PCR reads with MiXCR, one entry per CDR3 protein. Among roughly 450,000 distinct CDR3 sequences listed, under 25% were seen once. The sample in question was peripheral blood mononuclear cells (PBMCs), obtained when the disease was refractory, from a patient treated with antithyroid drugs. Source of these receptors: a female donor with Graves disease. Each CDR3 is given with its conserved first and last residue. The D gene is left open where the match is weak. Expanded clones get a size class; other rows say once, few or many, or leave the size out.

V gene	D gene	CDR3 length	J gene	clone size	CDR3 DNA	CDR3 protein
TRBV27	TRBD2	19	TRBJ2-2	NA	TGTGCCAGCAGTTCAGAGGGACTAGCGGGCGTCAGAGGCACCGGGGAGCTGTTTTTT	CASSSEGLAGVRGTGELFF
TRBV5-5	NA	16	TRBJ2-5	NA	TGTGCCAGCAGCTTGGCGCCACGGGACGATCAAGAGACCCAGTACTTC	CASSLAPRDDQETQYF
TRBV5-1	TRBD2	15	TRBJ2-5	NA	TGCGCCAGCAGCGGGGGGGGGACTTTCCAAGAGACCCAGTACTTC	CASSGGGTFQETQYF
TRBV27	NA	15	TRBJ1-1	NA	TGTGCCAGCAGTCGCTTTGCAGGGAGGATCACTGAAGCTTTCTTT	CASSRFAGRITEAFF
TRBV7-9	NA	14	TRBJ2-2	NA	TGTGCCAGCAGCCGTATTGCTGGCCACGGGGAGCTGTTTTTT	CASSRIAGHGELFF
TRBV9	NA	12	TRBJ2-7	many	TGTGCCAGCAGCGTAGGGATTAGCGAGCAGTACTTC	CASSVGISEQYF
TRBV7-2	NA	14	TRBJ1-2	many	TGTGCCAGCAGTTTAGTCCAGGGCGACTATGGCTACACCTTC	CASSLVQGDYGYTF
TRBV7-2	TRBD1	15	TRBJ2-1	few	TGTGCCAGCAGCTTAGCGGGACAGGGAAACAATGAGCAGTTCTTC	CASSLAGQGNNEQFF
TRBV20-1	NA	15	TRBJ2-5	many	TGCAGTGCTAGATCCCTGGCGGGGCCTCGGAGGGCCCAGTACTTC	CSARSLAGPRRAQYF
TRBV6-5	NA	15	TRBJ2-7	few	TGTGCCAGCAGTTCCCCTACATTAAGCTCCTACGAGCAGTACTTC	CASSSPTLSSYEQYF
TRBV5-1	NA	16	TRBJ2-5	NA	TGCGCCAGCAGCTCAGGAGGGTCTTCAAGGCCAGAGACCCAGTACTTC	CASSSGGSSRPETQYF
TRBV3-1	NA	13	TRBJ1-2	few	TGTGCCAGCAGCCTTGGGAAGTCCACGGGCTACACCTTC	CASSLGKSTGYTF
TRBV20-1	NA	13	TRBJ2-7	few	TGCAGTGCTAGAAGGAGTAGCTCCTACGAGCAGTACTTC	CSARRSSSYEQYF
TRBV6-1	TRBD2	17	TRBJ2-3	NA	TGTGCCAGCAGTGACTCACCGCTAGCGGCTAGCACAGATACGCAGTATTTT	CASSDSPLAASTDTQYF
TRBV11-2	TRBD2	14	TRBJ2-7	many	TGTGCCAGCAACCCACTAGCGGACCCCTACGAGCAGTACTTC	CASNPLADPYEQYF
TRBV6-5	NA	16	TRBJ1-5	many	TGTGCCAGCAGTTACCCGGTGGGACAATCGAATCAGCCCCAGCATTTT	CASSYPVGQSNQPQHF
TRBV20-1	NA	17	TRBJ1-5	few	TGCAGTGCTAGTGACCCTCTTGAGGACAGAGTTAATCAGCCCCAGCATTTT	CSASDPLEDRVNQPQHF
TRBV6-1	TRBD1	14	TRBJ1-6	NA	TGTGCCAGCAGTGCGACAGGGGGGAAATCACCCCTCCACTTT	CASSATGGKSPLHF
TRBV7-2	NA	15	TRBJ1-1	NA	TGTGCCAGCAGCTTAGGGGTTGGGATTGACACTGAAGCTTTCTTT	CASSLGVGIDTEAFF
TRBV7-3	NA	14	TRBJ1-3	few	TGTGCCAGCAGCTTAACGGGGGATGGAAACACCATATATTTT	CASSLTGDGNTIYF
TRBV5-1	NA	13	TRBJ2-7	NA	TGCGCCAGCAGTCCGGACACCCCAAGGGAGCAGTACTTC	CASSPDTPREQYF
TRBV2	NA	15	TRBJ2-2	few	TGTGCCAGCAGTGAAGAGGGTATAAGCACCGGGGAGCTGTTTTTT	CASSEEGISTGELFF
TRBV30	NA	12	TRBJ1-3	few	TGTGCCTCGGACGGACCGCGAAACACCATATATTTT	CASDGPRNTIYF
TRBV7-9	NA	14	TRBJ1-1	NA	TGTGCCAGCAGCCTACCCGGGGCCTACACTGAAGCTTTCTTT	CASSLPGAYTEAFF
TRBV28	TRBD2	15	TRBJ2-5	NA	TGTGCCAGCGGTCCCGGACTAGCGGGAGGCGAGACCCAGTACTTC	CASGPGLAGGETQYF
TRBV12-3/TRBV12-4	TRBD2	15	TRBJ2-2	many	TGTGCCAGCAGTTTTAGCGGGACTAGGGCCGGGGAGCTGTTTTTT	CASSFSGTRAGELFF
TRBV27	NA	14	TRBJ2-7	many	TGTGCCAGCAGTACCTCCGCGCCCCCCTACGAGCAGTACTTC	CASSTSAPPYEQYF
TRBV30	NA	13	TRBJ1-1	NA	TGTGCCTGGAGTGAACAGGGAGATACTGAAGCTTTCTTT	CAWSEQGDTEAFF
TRBV5-8	TRBD1	15	TRBJ2-5	few	TGTGCCAGCAGCCTTGGGACAGGCTCTGGGGAGACCCAGTACTTC	CASSLGTGSGETQYF
TRBV28	TRBD1	15	TRBJ1-1	many	TGTGCCAGCAGTTCCCTGACAGGGTGGGACACTGAAGCTTTCTTT	CASSSLTGWDTEAFF
TRBV6-2/TRBV6-3	NA	14	TRBJ1-1	many	TGTGCCAGCACCAAAGGGACTGCGAACACTGAAGCTTTCTTT	CASTKGTANTEAFF
TRBV6-1	NA	15	TRBJ2-1	few	TGTGCCAGCAGTCTGGACGCGTTACCTAACGCTGAGCAGTTCTTC	CASSLDALPNAEQFF
TRBV10-2	NA	13	TRBJ1-2	many	TGCGCCAGCAGTGAGTCTGGATTCTATGGCTACACCTTC	CASSESGFYGYTF
TRBV5-1	TRBD2	13	TRBJ2-7	NA	TGCGCCAGCAGGGCTAGCGGGATCTACGAGCAGTACTTC	CASRASGIYEQYF
TRBV6-5	TRBD1	13	TRBJ1-2	many	TGTGCCAGCAGTTCAACAGGGGGCAGGGGCTACACCTTC	CASSSTGGRGYTF
TRBV4-3	TRBD2	16	TRBJ2-7	few	TGCGCCAACAGCCATGACCGGACTAGCGGAACCTACGAGCAGTACTTC	CANSHDRTSGTYEQYF
TRBV27	NA	16	TRBJ2-7	NA	TGTGCCAGCAGTCCAAGGGACGCAAGTAGAATCTACGAGCAGTACTTC	CASSPRDASRIYEQYF
TRBV7-9	TRBD2	15	TRBJ2-1	few	TGTGCCAGCAGTTCAACTAGCGGGAGGTACAATGAGCAGTTCTTC	CASSSTSGRYNEQFF
TRBV19	NA	14	TRBJ2-5	many	TGTGCCAGTACCGAGGCAGGAGGAGGAGAGACCCAGTACTTC	CASTEAGGGETQYF
TRBV19	TRBD1	15	TRBJ1-1	few	TGTGCCACCCTCGTCGACAGGGGGTCGAACACTGAAGCTTTCTTT	CATLVDRGSNTEAFF
TRBV7-9	NA	13	TRBJ2-7	NA	TGTGCCAGCAGCACTTCCGACAGCTACGAGCAGTACTTC	CASSTSDSYEQYF
TRBV6-2/TRBV6-3	NA	12	TRBJ2-2	NA	TGTGCCAGCAGTGGGAGCACCGGGGAGCTGTTTTTT	CASSGSTGELFF
TRBV9	NA	14	TRBJ2-6	few	TGTGCCAGCAGCTCCAGATCTGGGGCCAACGTCCTGACTTTC	CASSSRSGANVLTF
TRBV6-1	NA	12	TRBJ1-5	NA	TGTGCCAGCAGCCCAGGGAACCCGGCCCAGCATTTT	CASSPGNPAQHF
TRBV7-3	NA	12	TRBJ2-1	few	TGTGCCAGCAGCTTAAGGGGAGGCGGGCAGTTCTTC	CASSLRGGGQFF